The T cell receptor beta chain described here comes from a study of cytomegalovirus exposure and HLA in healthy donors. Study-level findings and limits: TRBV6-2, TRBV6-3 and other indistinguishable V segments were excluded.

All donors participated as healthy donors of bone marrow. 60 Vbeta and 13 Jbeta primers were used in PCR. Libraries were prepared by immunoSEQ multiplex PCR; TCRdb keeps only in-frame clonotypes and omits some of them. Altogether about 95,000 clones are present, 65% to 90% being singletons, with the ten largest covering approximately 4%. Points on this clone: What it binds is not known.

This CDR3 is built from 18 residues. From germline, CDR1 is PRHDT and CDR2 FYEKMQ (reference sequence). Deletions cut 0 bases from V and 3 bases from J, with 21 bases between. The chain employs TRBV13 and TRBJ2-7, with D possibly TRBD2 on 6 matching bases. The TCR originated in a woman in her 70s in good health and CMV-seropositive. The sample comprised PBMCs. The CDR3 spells CASSLGGIADLLGYEQYF. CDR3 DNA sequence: TGTGCCAGCAGCTTAGGGGGGATAGCGGATCTTCTGGGCTACGAGCAGTACTTC.